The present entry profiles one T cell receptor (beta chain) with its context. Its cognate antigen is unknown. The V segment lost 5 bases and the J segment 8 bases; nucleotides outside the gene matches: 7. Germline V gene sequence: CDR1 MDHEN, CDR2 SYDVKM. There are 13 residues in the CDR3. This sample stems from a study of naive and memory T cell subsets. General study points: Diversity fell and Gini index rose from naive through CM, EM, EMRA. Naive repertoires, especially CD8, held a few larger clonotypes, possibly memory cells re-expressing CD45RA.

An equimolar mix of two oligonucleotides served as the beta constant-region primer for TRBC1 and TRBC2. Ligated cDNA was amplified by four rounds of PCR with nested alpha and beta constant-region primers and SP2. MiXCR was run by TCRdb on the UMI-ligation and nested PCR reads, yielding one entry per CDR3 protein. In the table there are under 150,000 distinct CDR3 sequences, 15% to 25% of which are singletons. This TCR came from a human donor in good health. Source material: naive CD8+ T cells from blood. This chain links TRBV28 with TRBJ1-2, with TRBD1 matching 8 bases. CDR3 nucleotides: TGTGCCAGCAGTCATTCGACAGGGGTGGGCTACACCTTC. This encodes CASSHSTGVGYTF.